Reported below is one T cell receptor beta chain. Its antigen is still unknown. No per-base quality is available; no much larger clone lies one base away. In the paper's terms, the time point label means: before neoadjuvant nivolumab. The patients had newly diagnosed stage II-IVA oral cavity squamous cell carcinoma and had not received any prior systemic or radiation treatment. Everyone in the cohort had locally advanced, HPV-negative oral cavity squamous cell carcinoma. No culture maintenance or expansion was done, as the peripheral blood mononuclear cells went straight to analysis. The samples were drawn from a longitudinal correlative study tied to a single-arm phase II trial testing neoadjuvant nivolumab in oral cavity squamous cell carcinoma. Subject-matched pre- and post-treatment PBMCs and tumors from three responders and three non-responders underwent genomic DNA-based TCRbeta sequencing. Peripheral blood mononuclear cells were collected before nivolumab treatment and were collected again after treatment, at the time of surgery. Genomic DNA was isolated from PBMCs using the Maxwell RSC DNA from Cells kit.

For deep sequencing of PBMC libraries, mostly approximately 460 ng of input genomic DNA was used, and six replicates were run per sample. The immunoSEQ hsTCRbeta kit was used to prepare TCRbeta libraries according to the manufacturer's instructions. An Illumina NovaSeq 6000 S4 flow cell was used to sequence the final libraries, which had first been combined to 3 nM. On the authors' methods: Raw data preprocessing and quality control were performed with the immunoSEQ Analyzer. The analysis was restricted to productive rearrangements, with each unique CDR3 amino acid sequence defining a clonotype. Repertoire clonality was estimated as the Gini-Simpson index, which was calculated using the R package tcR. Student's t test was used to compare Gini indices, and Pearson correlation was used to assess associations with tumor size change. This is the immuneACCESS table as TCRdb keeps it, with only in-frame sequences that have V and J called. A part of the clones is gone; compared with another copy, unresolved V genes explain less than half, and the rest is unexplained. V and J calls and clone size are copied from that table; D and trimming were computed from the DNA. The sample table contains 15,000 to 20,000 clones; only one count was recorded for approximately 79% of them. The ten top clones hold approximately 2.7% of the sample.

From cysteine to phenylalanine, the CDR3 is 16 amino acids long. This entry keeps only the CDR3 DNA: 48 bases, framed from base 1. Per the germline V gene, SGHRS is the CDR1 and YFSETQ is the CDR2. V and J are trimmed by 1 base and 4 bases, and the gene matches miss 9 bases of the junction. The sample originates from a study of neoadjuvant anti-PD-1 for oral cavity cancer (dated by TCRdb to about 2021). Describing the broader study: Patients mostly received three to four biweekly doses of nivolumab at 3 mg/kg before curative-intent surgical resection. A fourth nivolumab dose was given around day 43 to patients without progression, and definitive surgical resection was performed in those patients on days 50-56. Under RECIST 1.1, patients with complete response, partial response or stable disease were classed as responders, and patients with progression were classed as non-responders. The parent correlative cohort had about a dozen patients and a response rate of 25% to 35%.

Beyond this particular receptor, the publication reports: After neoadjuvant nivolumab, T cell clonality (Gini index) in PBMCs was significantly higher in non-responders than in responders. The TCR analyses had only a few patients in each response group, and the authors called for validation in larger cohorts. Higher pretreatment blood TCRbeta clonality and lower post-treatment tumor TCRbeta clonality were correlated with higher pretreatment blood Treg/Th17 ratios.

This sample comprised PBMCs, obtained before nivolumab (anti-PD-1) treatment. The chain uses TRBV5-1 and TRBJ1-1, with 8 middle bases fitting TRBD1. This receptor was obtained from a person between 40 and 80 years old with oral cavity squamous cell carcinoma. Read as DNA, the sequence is TGCGCCAGCAGCTTGAATCAGGGGGCGTTAAGCACTGAAGCTTTCTTT. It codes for CASSLNQGALSTEAFF.